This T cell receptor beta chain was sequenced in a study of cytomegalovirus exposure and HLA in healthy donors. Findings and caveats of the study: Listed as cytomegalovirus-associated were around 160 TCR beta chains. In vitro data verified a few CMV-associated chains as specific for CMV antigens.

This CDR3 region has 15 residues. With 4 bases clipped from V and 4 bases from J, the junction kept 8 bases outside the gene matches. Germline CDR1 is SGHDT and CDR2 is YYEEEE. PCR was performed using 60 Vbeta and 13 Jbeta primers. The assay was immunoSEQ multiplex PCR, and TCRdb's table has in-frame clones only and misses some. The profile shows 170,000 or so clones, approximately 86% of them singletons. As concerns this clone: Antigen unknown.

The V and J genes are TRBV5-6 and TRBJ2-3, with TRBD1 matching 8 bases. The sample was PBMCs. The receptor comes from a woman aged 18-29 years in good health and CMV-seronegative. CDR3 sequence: CASSPGTGDADTQYF. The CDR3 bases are TGTGCCAGCAGCCCTGGGACAGGCGATGCAGATACGCAGTATTTT.